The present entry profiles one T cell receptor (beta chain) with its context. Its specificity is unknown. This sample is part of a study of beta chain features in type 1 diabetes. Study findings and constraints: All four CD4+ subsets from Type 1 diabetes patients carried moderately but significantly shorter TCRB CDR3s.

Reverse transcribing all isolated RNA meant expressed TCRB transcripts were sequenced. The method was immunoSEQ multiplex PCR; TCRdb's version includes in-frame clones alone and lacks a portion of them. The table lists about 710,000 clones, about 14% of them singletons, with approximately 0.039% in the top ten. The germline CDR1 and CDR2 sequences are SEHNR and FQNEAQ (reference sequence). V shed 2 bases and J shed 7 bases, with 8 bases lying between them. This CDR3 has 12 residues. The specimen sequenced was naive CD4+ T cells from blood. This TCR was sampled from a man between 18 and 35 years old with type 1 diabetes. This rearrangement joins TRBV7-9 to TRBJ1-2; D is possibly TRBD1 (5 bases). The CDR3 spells CASSLSGLGYTF. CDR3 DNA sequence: TGTGCCAGCAGCTTATCAGGGCTTGGCTACACCTTC.